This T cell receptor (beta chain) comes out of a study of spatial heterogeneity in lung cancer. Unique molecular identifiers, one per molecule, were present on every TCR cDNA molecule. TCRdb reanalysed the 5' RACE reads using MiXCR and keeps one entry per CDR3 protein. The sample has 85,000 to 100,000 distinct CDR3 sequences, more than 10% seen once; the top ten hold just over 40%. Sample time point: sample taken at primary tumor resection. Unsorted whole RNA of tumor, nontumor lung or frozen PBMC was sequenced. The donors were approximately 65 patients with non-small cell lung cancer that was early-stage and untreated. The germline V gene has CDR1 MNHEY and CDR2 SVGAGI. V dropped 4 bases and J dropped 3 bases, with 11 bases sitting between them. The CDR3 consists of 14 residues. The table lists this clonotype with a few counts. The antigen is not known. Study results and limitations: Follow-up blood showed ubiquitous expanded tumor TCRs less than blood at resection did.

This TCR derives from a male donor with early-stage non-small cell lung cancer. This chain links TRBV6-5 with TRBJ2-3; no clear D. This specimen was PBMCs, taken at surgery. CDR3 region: CASSSFEGTDTQYF. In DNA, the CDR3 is TGTGCCAGCAGTTCGTTCGAAGGGACAGATACGCAGTATTTT.